The 32 T cell receptor beta chains listed next were all sequenced from one sample in a study of graft-versus-host responses after intestinal transplantation. Libraries were prepared by immunoSEQ multiplex PCR; TCRdb keeps only in-frame clonotypes and omits some of them. Among roughly 64,000 clones listed, around nine tenths were seen once. Their antigen targets remain unknown. The sample consisted of unstimulated CD8+ T cells sorted from spleen or lymph node cells, taken before transplant. These receptor sequences come from a human donor who was the organ donor for an intestinal transplant.

The V call is TRBV29-1, the J call TRBJ1-1; 8 nucleotides agree with TRBD1. The V gene's germline CDR1 is SQVTM and CDR2 ANQGSEA. The V gene end was trimmed by 5 bases and the J gene end by 5 bases; junction bases not matched to a gene: 13. This CDR3 region has 15 residues. The CDR3, as DNA: TGCAGCGTTAGGGGAGGAGGACAGGGTCGGACTGAAGCTTTCTTT. This encodes CSVRGGGQGRTEAFF.

This rearrangement joins TRBV28 to TRBJ1-1; the D gene is possibly TRBD1 (6 bases). This CDR3 is built from 15 residues. Germline lookup yields CDR1 MDHEN and CDR2 SYDVKM. V was pared by 3 bases and J by 3 bases, with 14 bases between. CDR3 residues: CASSFRGLLDTEAFF. The CDR3 nucleotides read TGTGCCAGCAGTTTCAGGGGATTGCTGGACACTGAAGCTTTCTTT.

Note on this clone: The junction does not match germline at one end; this may be a read error. V is TRBV29-1 and J is TRBJ1-1; D unclear. This CDR3 is 14 amino acids long. From germline, CDR1 is SQVTM and CDR2 ANQGSEA. CDR3 nucleotide sequence: TGCAGCGTTGAAGATACCAGTCGCAACATTGAAGCTTTCTTT. Amino acid sequence: CSVEDTSRNIEAFF.

The chain combines TRBV7-3 with TRBJ2-7, with D maybe TRBD2 (5 bases). The V gene lost 7 bases and the J gene lost 5 bases, with 33 bases spanning the gap. Germline values: CDR1 SGHTA, CDR2 FQGTGA. The CDR3 contains 19 residues. CDR3 DNA: TGTGCCAGCACCACAAATTCGGGGAATCCGGGCCACTTTAAAAACGAGCAGTACTTC. Protein product: CASTTNSGNPGHFKNEQYF.

With respect to this clone: Other DNA sequences from this sample encode an identical CDR3 as well. V is TRBV4-1 and J is TRBJ2-1, with 12 bases identical to TRBD1. The V and J ends lost 1 base and 2 bases, in that order; junction bases with no gene match: 3. Germline loops: CDR1 MGHRA, CDR2 YSYEKL. The length of the CDR3 is 17 residues. CDR3: CASSQAWDRGPYNEQFF. In DNA, the CDR3 is TGCGCCAGCAGCCAAGCCTGGGACAGGGGGCCCTACAATGAGCAGTTCTTC.

This chain connects TRBV21-1 to TRBJ2-7; the table gives TRBD2 as D, unverified against the DNA. TRBV21-1 is described as a pseudogene. The length of the CDR3 is 16 residues. DNA for the CDR3: TGTGCCAGCAGCTCGATCCCCGGGGGATTGGGCTACGAGCAGTACTTC. It encodes CASSSIPGGLGYEQYF.

J is TRBJ2-1 and V is TRBV4-2; 8 positions match TRBD2. CDR3 length equals 15 residues. With 1 base clipped from V and 8 bases from J, the junction kept 7 bases outside the gene matches. From germline, CDR1 is LGHNA and CDR2 YNFKEQ. CDR3 nucleotides: TGTGCCAGCAGCCAAGTGGTCGGGGGGGGTGATGAGCAGTTCTTC. Translation: CASSQVVGGGDEQFF.

The V gene is TRBV15, the J gene TRBJ2-2, with 8 bases fitting TRBD1. Germline values: CDR1 LNHNV, CDR2 YYDKDF (reference sequence). V lost 4 bases, J lost 3 bases, and 1 base stayed unmatched. CDR3 length: 14 amino acids. CDR3 coding DNA: TGTGCCACCAGCACGACAGGGGACACCGGGGAGCTGTTTTTT. Protein sequence: CATSTTGDTGELFF.

This sequence joins TRBV5-4 and TRBJ1-1; D call uncertain. Germline loops: CDR1 SGHNT, CDR2 YYREEE (reference sequence). The CDR3 is 16 residues long. The V end lost 3 bases, the J end lost 4 bases, and 19 bases lay between the germline ends. CDR3 amino acids: CASSSVVRVGFTEAFF. The CDR3 nucleotides read TGTGCCAGCAGCTCCGTGGTGAGGGTTGGGTTCACTGAAGCTTTCTTT.

The CDR3 DNA reads TGTGCCAGCAGCAACCTCCGGGACAGGGGTCCCTACGAGCAGTACTTC. Encoded protein: CASSNLRDRGPYEQYF. The V call is TRBV5-6, the J call TRBJ2-7; 10 bases are a match to TRBD1. CDR1 is SGHDT and CDR2 is YYEEEE in the germline V gene. The CDR3 totals 16 residues. J lost 2 bases, V lost 4 bases, and 9 bases had no gene match.

This clone showed up just once. The chain joins TRBV9 to TRBJ1-5, with 7 bases fitting TRBD1. The germline V gene encodes CDR1 SGDLS and CDR2 YYNGEE. This CDR3 has 15 residues. Losses at the gene ends were 3 bases for V and 1 base for J; bases not matched to a gene: 4. CDR3 sequence (DNA): TGTGCCAGCAGCGCCCAGGGGGGAAGCAATCAGCCCCAGCATTTT. Protein sequence: CASSAQGGSNQPQHF.

The genes are TRBV27 and TRBJ1-1; TRBD1 agrees at 7 bases. Losses at the gene ends were 1 base for V and 4 bases for J; bases not matched to a gene: 6. The CDR3 contains 15 residues. Germline V gives CDR1 MNHEY, CDR2 SMNVEV (reference sequence). CDR3 amino acids: CASSLLGPGGTEAFF. The CDR3 DNA follows: TGTGCCAGCAGTTTATTAGGTCCAGGGGGCACTGAAGCTTTCTTT.

This clone was recorded once. The V gene is TRBV9, the J gene TRBJ2-5; 8 positions agree with TRBD2. In germline, CDR1 is SGDLS, CDR2 YYNGEE. V lost 4 bases, J lost 2 bases, and 4 bases stayed unmatched. The CDR3 consists of 14 residues. The DNA for the CDR3 is TGTGCCAGCAGCCCAGGGACTAGACAAGAGACCCAGTACTTC. Its protein is CASSPGTRQETQYF.

The rearrangement joins TRBV28 to TRBJ2-7; the D is unclear. CDR1 and CDR2 (germline): MDHEN, SYDVKM. This CDR3 is 15 amino acids long. V was shortened by 5 bases and J by 2 bases, with 16 bases between the two germline ends. CDR3 nucleotides: TGTGCCAGCAGTGCCATCGCTGAAGCTACCTACGAGCAGTACTTC. Translating it yields CASSAIAEATYEQYF.

This chain uses TRBV29-1 with TRBJ2-4, with D tentatively TRBD1 (5 bases). V was trimmed by 6 bases and J by 5 bases, leaving 11 bases between them. CDR3 length: 12 amino acids. Germline V lookup: CDR1 SQVTM, CDR2 ANQGSEA. CDR3: CSVQGPQNIQYF. CDR3 nucleotide sequence: TGCAGCGTGCAGGGCCCCCAAAACATTCAGTACTTC. The variable domain in full, with the rest retrieved from reference TRBV29-1 and TRBJ2-4, is SAVISQKPSRDICQRGTSLTIQCQVDSQVTMMFWYRQQPGQSLTLIATANQGSEATYESGFVIDKFPISRPNLTFSTLTVSNMSPEDSSIYLCSVQGPQNIQYFGAGTRLSVL.

V is TRBV7-2 and J is TRBJ2-7, with D possibly being TRBD2 (7 bases). Germline values: CDR1 SGHTA, CDR2 FQGNSA. The CDR3 totals 15 residues. V was clipped by 0 bases and J by 2 bases, with 11 bases between them. As DNA, the CDR3 is TGTGCCAGCAGCTTAGCGGGGGGGGGCGCCTACGAGCAGTACTTC. Encoded protein: CASSLAGGGAYEQYF.

J is TRBJ1-4 and V is TRBV7-9; 7 bases are a match to TRBD1. The CDR3 is made up of 13 amino acids. V shed 4 bases and J 8 bases; nucleotides not matched to a gene: 4. CDR1 is SEHNR, CDR2 FQNEAQ, per germline (reference sequence). For the CDR3, the DNA is TGTGCCAGCAGCTCAGGGGGAAAAGAAAAACTGTTTTTT. The encoded protein is CASSSGGKEKLFF.

The V and J genes are TRBV4-2 and TRBJ2-5, with TRBD2 identical over 7 bases. Germline lookup yields CDR1 LGHNA and CDR2 YNFKEQ. This CDR3 comprises 15 residues. V shed 4 bases, J shed 5 bases, and the junction held 10 bases outside the gene matches. CDR3 in DNA: TGTGCCAGCAGCCGGGGGAGGGCCGGTGAGGAGACCCAGTACTTC. The encoded protein is CASSRGRAGEETQYF.

The chain couples TRBV11-2 to TRBJ2-1, with TRBD2 matching 7 bases. V lost 2 bases and J lost 12; bases outside the gene matches: 7. The CDR3 is made up of 13 amino acids. Germline V gives CDR1 SGHAT, CDR2 FQNNGV. In DNA form, the CDR3 reads TGTGCCAGCAGCTTAAGCCCGGGGGGAACGCAGTTCTTC. It specifies CASSLSPGGTQFF. The full variable domain, its missing parts supplied by reference TRBV11-2 and TRBJ2-1, is EAGVAQSPRYKIIEKRQSVAFWCNPISGHATLYWYQQILGQGPKLLIQFQNNGVVDDSQLPKDRFSAERLKGVDSTLKIQPAKLEDSAVYLCASSLSPGGTQFFGPGTRLTVL.

The chain carries TRBV4-2 and TRBJ2-7, with D maybe TRBD1 (5 bases). There are 14 residues in the CDR3. CDR1 LGHNA and CDR2 YNFKEQ come from the germline V gene. Trimming took off 3 bases at V and 3 bases at J, with 12 bases between the two ends. The chain's CDR3 is CASSQQGGDYEQYF. For the CDR3, the DNA is TGTGCCAGCAGCCAGCAGGGCGGCGACTACGAGCAGTACTTC.

The rearrangement uses TRBV6-5 and TRBJ2-5; 7 bases agree with TRBD1. The CDR3 is 13 amino acids. Per the germline V gene, CDR1 is MNHEY and CDR2 is SVGAGI. V lost 6 bases to trimming and J lost 5 bases; unmatched junction nucleotides: 6. CDR3: CASRKQGTETQYF. The CDR3 nucleotides read TGTGCCAGCAGGAAACAGGGGACGGAGACCCAGTACTTC.

V gene TRBV7-6 combines with J gene TRBJ1-2; D is undetermined. The CDR3 is 13 residues long. The V end was cut by 5 bases, the J end by 4 bases, with 11 bases between. Germline V CDR1 and CDR2: SGHVS, FNYEAQ. CDR3 nucleotides: TGTGCCAGCAGCCTCGGAACGGGCTATGGCTACACCTTC. Translated: CASSLGTGYGYTF.

This chain joins TRBV5-3 and TRBJ2-3, with TRBD2 matching over 7 bases. TRBV5-3 belongs to the ORF category, with a function that is uncertain. The CDR3 runs 14 residues. J gave up 7 bases and V 4 bases, and 9 bases lay outside the gene matches. CDR3 DNA sequence: TGTGCCAGAAGCGTGGCGGGAGATGGGAATACGCAGTATTTT. Amino acids: CARSVAGDGNTQYF.

This chain joins TRBV7-9 and TRBJ2-7; weak D call: TRBD2 (5 bases). The CDR3 runs to 13 residues. Trimming cost V 5 bases and J 1 base, with 9 bases left between them. Germline CDR1 is SEHNR and CDR2 is FQNEAQ (reference sequence). The CDR3 region is CASSHGSSYEQYF. The CDR3 DNA reads as TGTGCCAGCAGCCATGGGAGTTCCTACGAGCAGTACTTC.

In DNA form, the CDR3 reads TGCAGCGTTGTGGGACTAGCGGGAGGGATAACCACAGATACGCAGTATTTT. Protein product: CSVVGLAGGITTDTQYF. The chain couples TRBV29-1 to TRBJ2-3; 16 nucleotides line up with TRBD2. Trimming cost V 4 bases and J 2 bases; bases outside gene matches: 6. Germline V CDR1 and CDR2: SQVTM, ANQGSEA. This CDR3 is 17 amino acids long.

This chain connects TRBV9 to TRBJ2-7; perhaps TRBD2 as D (6 bases). The CDR3 loop spans 14 amino acids. The germline gives CDR1 SGDLS, CDR2 YYNGEE. Trimming pared 7 bases from V and 0 bases from J, leaving 14 bases between. The CDR3 DNA sequence: TGTGCCAGCTCGGAGGGAGTTGGCTCCTACGAGCAGTACTTC. Protein: CASSEGVGSYEQYF.

This rearrangement joins TRBV11-2 to TRBJ1-3; D gene unclear. This CDR3 is built from 12 residues. Germline CDR1 reads SGHAT; CDR2 reads FQNNGV. V lost 4 bases and J 2 bases, leaving 3 bases between the germline ends. In nucleotides, the CDR3 is TGTGCCAGCAGCTCTACTGGAAACACCATATATTTT. This sequence encodes CASSSTGNTIYF.

This clone was seen only a few times. This chain joins TRBV5-1 and TRBJ1-1; D uncertain. Germline V gene sequence: CDR1 SGHRS, CDR2 YFSETQ. This CDR3 comprises 12 residues. Trimming pared 2 bases from V and 7 bases from J, leaving 9 bases between. The DNA of the CDR3 is TGCGCCAGCAGCTTTACGGGAAGTGAAGCTTTCTTT. It translates to CASSFTGSEAFF.

The chain carries TRBV7-3 and TRBJ2-2; 10 bases fit TRBD1. Germline trimming cut 5 bases from V and 5 bases from J; bases unmatched to any gene: 2. This CDR3 is 14 amino acids long. The germline gives CDR1 SGHTA, CDR2 FQGTGA. The CDR3 loop reads CASSVDRGTGELFF. DNA for the CDR3: TGTGCCAGCAGCGTGGACAGGGGGACCGGGGAGCTGTTTTTT.

J is TRBJ1-5 and V is TRBV19; no reliable D call. CDR3 length: 15 amino acids. V gave up 0 bases and J gave up 4 bases, with 10 bases separating them. Germline V gene data show CDR1 as LNHDA and CDR2 as SQIVND (reference sequence). The DNA of the CDR3 is TGTGCCAGTAGTATAGAAGCTCTTCCAAATCAGCCCCAGCATTTT. Amino acid sequence: CASSIEALPNQPQHF.

The chain couples TRBV19 to TRBJ2-1, with D possibly matching TRBD1 (6 bases). Looked up from germline, CDR1 is LNHDA and CDR2 is SQIVND (reference sequence). This CDR3 region has 13 residues. The V end was cut by 2 bases, the J end by 8 bases, with 10 bases between. This chain's CDR3 is CASSIMGADEQFF. The CDR3, as DNA: TGTGCCAGTAGTATAATGGGGGCGGATGAGCAGTTCTTC.

V gene TRBV6-1 combines with J gene TRBJ2-1; a possible D gene is TRBD1 (5 bases). Deletions cut 4 bases from V and 4 bases from J, with 8 bases between. Germline assignment: CDR1 MNHNS and CDR2 SASEGT. This CDR3 is built from 13 residues. The CDR3 protein is CASSATEYNEQFF. As DNA, the CDR3 is TGTGCCAGCAGTGCGACAGAATACAATGAGCAGTTCTTC.